One TCR beta chain is described in this entry. Its antigen is not identified. The sample is drawn from a study of T cells in localized non-small cell lung cancer. Whole-study results and caveats: The greatest T cell clonality was found in uninvolved adjacent lung (higher than in tumor). Adjacent lung exhibited a median of around 60 among the 100 most abundant tumor clones. Heterogeneity within the tumor remains possible, as just one region underwent sequencing. Elevated blood T cell density was associated with longer overall survival.

CDR3 size: 14 residues. V lost 6 bases, J lost 8 bases, and 14 bases lay in between. Germline CDR1 is MNHNY and CDR2 is SVGAGI (reference sequence). Here immunoSEQ multiplex PCR was the method, and the copy in TCRdb shows in-frame clones only, minus some. The table shows about 72,000 clones, with about four fifths occurring only once. The receptor was derived from an older female donor with stage I lung adenocarcinoma. The source was peripheral blood, collected before any cancer treatment. V usage is TRBV6-6 and J usage is TRBJ1-6; tentative D call: TRBD1 (5 bases). The CDR3 bases are TGTGCCAGCAGCCCTGGTTGGGGGGATTCACCCCTCCACTTT. It specifies CASSPGWGDSPLHF.